The present T cell receptor (beta chain) was sequenced within a study of cytomegalovirus exposure and HLA in healthy donors. To note about this clone: Its cognate antigen is unknown.

General study results and limits: Later analysis identified several of the most significant clusters that appeared linked to common viral pathogens. Confirmation in vitro established that three CMV-associated chains were specific for CMV antigens.

PCR primers comprised 60 Vbeta and 13 Jbeta primers. The data were produced by immunoSEQ multiplex PCR, yet TCRdb's version contains in-frame clones alone and is incomplete. The sample contains some 130,000 clones, more than 75% of which appear only once. Germline-derived CDR1 and CDR2 are ENHRY and SYGVKD. V trimming: 6 bases; J trimming: 1 base; junction bases outside the gene matches: 6. The CDR3 is made up of 15 amino acids. Sample: PBMCs. This receptor was taken from a female donor in good health and CMV-seronegative. This chain joins TRBV10-3 and TRBJ1-1, with TRBD1 matching over 9 bases. The CDR3 DNA sequence: TGTGCCATCAGCCCTTTACAGGGGGCGAACACTGAAGCTTTCTTT. This codes for CAISPLQGANTEAFF.